The 16 T cell receptor beta chains below all came from one sample that was sequenced in a study of T cell responses to AZD1222 COVID-19 vaccine listed by TCRdb under 2021. Library generation was performed with the immunoSEQ multiplex PCR assay. In its TCRdb copy, this immuneACCESS table keeps in-frame sequences only and misses some clones. Where compared with another copy, unresolved V genes explain less than half of these, and the others have no known cause. Present in this sample are about 150,000 clones, approximately 94% of which were seen just once. The ten largest clones capture roughly 1.3% of the sample. The time point label, read with the paper, signifies: baseline before first vaccination. Sequencing was performed on peripheral blood, taken on day 0 of AZD1222 vaccination. The receptors come from an adult in good health.

The CDR3 spells CASSRSRSVATNEKLFF. The CDR3 nucleotides are TGTGCCAGCTCACGATCGCGTTCAGTCGCAACTAATGAAAAACTGTTTTTT. This chain connects TRBV18 to TRBJ1-4; D is unclear. The V end was cut by 4 bases, the J end by 0 bases, with 15 bases between. This CDR3 spans 17 amino acids. Germline assignment: CDR1 KGHSH and CDR2 LQKENI.

The table lists this clone with a few counts. The chain recombines TRBV5-4 with TRBJ1-1, with D hard to call. CDR1 and CDR2 from the germline V gene are SGHNT and YYREEE (reference sequence). The CDR3 runs to 12 residues. Trimming shortened V by 0 bases and J by 6 bases, and 6 bases separated the two germline ends. The CDR3, as DNA: TGTGCCAGCAGCTTGGAGGTCGCTGAAGCTTTCTTT. Translation: CASSLEVAEAFF.

This clone was detected once. The rearrangement uses TRBV6-5 and TRBJ1-2, with 7 bases fitting TRBD1. CDR3 length: 14 residues. In germline, CDR1 is MNHEY, CDR2 SVGAGI. V gave up 6 bases and J gave up 8 bases; unmatched junction bases: 12. The CDR3 sequence: CASRFRDSPRGYTF. The CDR3 region has the DNA TGTGCCAGCAGGTTTCGGGACAGTCCGAGGGGCTACACCTTC.

V is TRBV7-9 and J is TRBJ1-1; D unresolved. There are 14 residues in the CDR3. Between the trimmed V and J ends, which lost 4 bases and 0 bases, there was a span of 9 bases. The germline V gene encodes CDR1 SEHNR and CDR2 FQNEAQ (reference sequence). In DNA form, the CDR3 reads TGTGCCAGCAGCTATATTAGCTTGAACACTGAAGCTTTCTTT. Amino acid sequence: CASSYISLNTEAFF.

The rearrangement links TRBV7-2 to TRBJ1-1; D may be TRBD1 (6 bases). CDR1 and CDR2 (germline): SGHTA, FQGNSA. V was pared by 1 base and J by 6 bases, with 12 bases between. The CDR3 runs 14 residues. In DNA form, the CDR3 reads TGTGCCAGCAGCTTAGGTCGGGGGGCGTCTGAAGCTTTCTTT. Its protein product is CASSLGRGASEAFF.

V is TRBV19 and J is TRBJ2-1, with 12 bases identical to TRBD2. The length of the CDR3 is 16 residues. V lost 0 bases to trimming and J lost 7 bases; unmatched junction nucleotides: 4. Looked up from germline, CDR1 is LNHDA and CDR2 is SQIVND (reference sequence). The DNA of the CDR3 is TGTGCCAGTAGTATAGATGGGACTAGCGGGCTAAATGAGCAGTTCTTC. Translation gives CASSIDGTSGLNEQFF. The full variable domain, completed using reference TRBV19 and TRBJ2-1, is DGGITQSPKYLFRKEGQNVTLSCEQNLNHDAMYWYRQDPGQGLRLIYYSQIVNDFQKGDIAEGYSVSREKKESFPLTVTSAQKNPTAFYLCASSIDGTSGLNEQFFGPGTRLTVL.

A single count supports this clone. The V and J genes are TRBV10-3 and TRBJ2-1; D is ambiguous. Germline V lookup: CDR1 ENHRY, CDR2 SYGVKD. This CDR3 is built from 15 residues. V gave up 0 bases and J gave up 2 bases, with 8 bases separating them. CDR3 sequence: CAISESQEAYNEQFF. The CDR3, as DNA: TGTGCCATCAGTGAGTCTCAGGAAGCCTACAATGAGCAGTTCTTC.

The rearrangement links TRBV28 to TRBJ1-5; D gene uncertain. Germline values: CDR1 MDHEN, CDR2 SYDVKM. The CDR3 extends over 14 amino acids. Deletions cut 3 bases from V and 2 bases from J, with 8 bases between. CDR3 amino acids: CASSLDAGNQPQHF. Written as DNA, the CDR3 is TGTGCCAGCAGTTTGGACGCTGGCAATCAGCCCCAGCATTTT. The full variable domain, completed using reference TRBV28 and TRBJ1-5, is DVKVTQSSRYLVKRTGEKVFLECVQDMDHENMFWYRQDPGLGLRLIYFSYDVKMKEKGDIPEGYSVSREKKERFSLILESASTNQTSMYLCASSLDAGNQPQHFGDGTRLSIL.

The chain joins TRBV12-5 to TRBJ1-1, with D possibly being TRBD1 (5 bases). Germline CDR1 LGHNT, CDR2 FRNRAP. There are 16 residues in the CDR3. V lost 0 bases to trimming and J lost 6 bases, with 17 bases between them. The CDR3: CASGLVQGGLGAEAFF. DNA of the CDR3: TGTGCTAGTGGTTTGGTCCAGGGCGGGTTGGGGGCTGAAGCTTTCTTT.

The chain is built from TRBV10-3 and TRBJ1-6; D possibly corresponds to TRBD1 (6 bases). Germline CDR1 reads ENHRY; CDR2 reads SYGVKD. The CDR3 spans 15 residues. V gave up 0 bases and J gave up 7 bases, with 10 bases separating them. This CDR3 reads CAISESRTENSPLHF. The DNA for the CDR3 is TGTGCCATCAGTGAGTCAAGGACAGAGAATTCACCCCTCCACTTT.

The V gene is TRBV7-2, the J gene TRBJ2-5; D is ambiguous. The V gene's germline CDR1 is SGHTA and CDR2 FQGNSA. Deletions cut 2 bases from V and 0 bases from J, with 10 bases between. The CDR3 is 15 amino acids. Here the CDR3 DNA reads TGTGCCAGCAGCTTACCAACTTGGTACCAAGAGACCCAGTACTTC. This sequence encodes CASSLPTWYQETQYF.

This clone came up once. The V and J genes are TRBV11-2 and TRBJ1-1, with a tentative D call TRBD1 (6 bases). Trimming removed 4 bases at V and 3 bases at J, with 15 bases between. The CDR3 has 15 amino acids. Per the germline V gene, CDR1 is SGHAT and CDR2 is FQNNGV. The CDR3 loop reads CASSSDSRRYTEAFF. DNA for the CDR3: TGTGCCAGCAGCTCGGACAGTAGAAGGTACACTGAAGCTTTCTTT.

V gene TRBV5-6 combines with J gene TRBJ1-2; D gene unclear. The CDR3 is made up of 14 amino acids. V shed 1 base and J shed 4 bases, with 11 bases lying between them. Per germline, CDR1 SGHDT and CDR2 YYEEEE. The CDR3 bases are TGTGCCAGCAGCTTGTGGGTTCCGGGCTATGGCTACACCTTC. Encoded protein: CASSLWVPGYGYTF.

This clone was detected once. The V call is TRBV12-3 or TRBV12-4, the J call TRBJ1-5; D is undetermined. The CDR3 has 11 amino acids. V was pared by 2 bases and J by 6 bases, with 2 bases between. This CDR3 reads CASSLSQPQHF. CDR3 nucleotide sequence: TGTGCCAGCAGTTTAAGTCAGCCCCAGCATTTT.

The chain carries TRBV6-1 and TRBJ1-2; D is perhaps TRBD1 (5 bases). Germline values: CDR1 MNHNS, CDR2 SASEGT. V was shortened by 2 bases and J by 4 bases, with 11 bases between the two germline ends. This CDR3 comprises 14 residues. CDR3 sequence reads: CASSERRGGYGYTF. CDR3 nucleotides: TGTGCCAGCAGTGAACGTCGGGGCGGCTATGGCTACACCTTC.

V and J are TRBV3-1 (or the pseudogene TRBV3-2) and TRBJ2-1; D might be TRBD1 (6 bases). Germline CDR1 and CDR2: LGHDT and YNNKEL (reference sequence). V was trimmed by 0 bases and J by 8 bases, leaving 14 bases between them. This CDR3 is built from 15 residues. As DNA, the CDR3 is TGTGCCAGCAGCCAAGATCCCGGACAGAGGGATGAGCAGTTCTTC. Protein: CASSQDPGQRDEQFF.